This T cell receptor beta chain was observed in a study of blood T cell repertoires in COVID-19. About the research overall: The United States, Italy and Spain supplied acute and convalescent COVID-19 samples. Sample material is recorded as cDNA or gDNA derived from T cells, B-cell-depleted T cells, or PBMCs.

The CDR3 contains 16 residues. Between the trimmed V and J ends, which lost 1 base and 1 base, there was a span of 14 bases. The germline gives CDR1 SGHTS, CDR2 YDEGEE. Source study methods: It was from reference gene primer amplification that nucleated cell counts were estimated. Profiling relied on immunoSEQ multiplex PCR, and the TCRdb table lists in-frame clones only, not all of them. The DNA was the basis for D and trimming; V, J and clone size are from that table. The sample holds more than 60,000 clones, more than 75% seen once. The origin of this receptor is a woman aged 80 or over with active or convalescent COVID-19. This chain joins TRBV5-8 and TRBJ1-1; a possible D gene is TRBD1 (6 bases). Input material: peripheral blood. The CDR3 is CASSLYSGARNTEAFF. The DNA for the CDR3 is TGTGCCAGCAGCTTGTATTCAGGGGCACGGAACACTGAAGCTTTCTTT.